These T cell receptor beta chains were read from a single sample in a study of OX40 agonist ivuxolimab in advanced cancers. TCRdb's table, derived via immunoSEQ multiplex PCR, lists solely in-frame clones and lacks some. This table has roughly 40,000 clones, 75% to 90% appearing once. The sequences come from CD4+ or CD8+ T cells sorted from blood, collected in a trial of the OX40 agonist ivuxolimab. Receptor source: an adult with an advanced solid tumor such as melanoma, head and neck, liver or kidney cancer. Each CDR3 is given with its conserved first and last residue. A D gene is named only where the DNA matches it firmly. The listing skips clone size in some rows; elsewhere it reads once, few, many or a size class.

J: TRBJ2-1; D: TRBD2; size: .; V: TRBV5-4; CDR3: CASRGTSSGNEQFF; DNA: TGTGCCAGCAGGGGGACTAGTTCAGGCAATGAGCAGTTCTTC
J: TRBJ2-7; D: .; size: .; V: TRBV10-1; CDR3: CASSEQLQGGEQYF; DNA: TGCGCCAGCAGTGAGCAGCTACAGGGTGGAGAGCAGTACTTC
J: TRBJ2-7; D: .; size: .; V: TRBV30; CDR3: CAWSARTEYEQYF; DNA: TGTGCCTGGAGTGCGCGGACAGAATACGAGCAGTACTTC
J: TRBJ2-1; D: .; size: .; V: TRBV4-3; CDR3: CASSQDDGEWNEQFF; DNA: TGCGCCAGCAGCCAAGACGACGGTGAGTGGAATGAGCAGTTCTTC
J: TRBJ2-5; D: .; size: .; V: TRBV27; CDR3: CASSFRRGGGETQYF; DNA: TGTGCCAGCAGTTTCCGGCGCGGGGGCGGAGAGACCCAGTACTTC
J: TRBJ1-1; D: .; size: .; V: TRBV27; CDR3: CASSRRTFYGTGNTEAFF; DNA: TGTGCCAGCAGTAGACGGACCTTCTACGGGACGGGGAACACTGAAGCTTTCTTT
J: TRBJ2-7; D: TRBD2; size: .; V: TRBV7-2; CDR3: CASSLGGGGTYEQYF; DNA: TGTGCCAGCAGCTTAGGTGGGGGGGGAACCTACGAGCAGTACTTC
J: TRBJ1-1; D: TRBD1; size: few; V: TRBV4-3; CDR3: CASSQETGEATEAFF; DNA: TGCGCCAGCAGCCAAGAGACAGGGGAAGCGACTGAAGCTTTCTTT
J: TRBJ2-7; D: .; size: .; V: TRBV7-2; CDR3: CASSLSMAVPYEQYF; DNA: TGTGCCAGCAGCTTAAGCATGGCAGTACCCTACGAGCAGTACTTC
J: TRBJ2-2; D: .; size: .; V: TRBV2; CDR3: CASSLPGQNTGELFF; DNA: TGTGCCAGCAGTTTACCGGGACAGAACACCGGGGAGCTGTTTTTT
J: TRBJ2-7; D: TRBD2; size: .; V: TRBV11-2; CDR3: CASSLGTSETYEQYF; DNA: TGTGCCAGCAGCTTAGGGACTAGCGAAACCTACGAGCAGTACTTC
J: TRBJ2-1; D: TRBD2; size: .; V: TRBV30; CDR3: CAWNAFGLAGGSYNEQFF; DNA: TGTGCCTGGAATGCGTTTGGACTAGCGGGGGGGTCCTACAATGAGCAGTTCTTC
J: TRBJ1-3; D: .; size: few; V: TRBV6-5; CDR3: CASSSYISSGNTIYF; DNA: TGTGCCAGCAGTTCTTACATAAGCTCTGGAAACACCATATATTTT
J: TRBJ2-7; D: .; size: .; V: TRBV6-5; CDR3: CASRPQGGPEEQYF; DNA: TGTGCCAGCAGGCCCCAAGGGGGACCGGAGGAGCAGTACTTC
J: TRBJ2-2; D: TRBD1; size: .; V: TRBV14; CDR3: CASSQVDPGQGSGELFF; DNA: TGTGCCAGCAGCCAAGTAGACCCGGGACAGGGGTCCGGGGAGCTGTTTTTT
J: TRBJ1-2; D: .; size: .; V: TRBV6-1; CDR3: CASSEAGIWAGSAGGYTF; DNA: TGTGCCAGCAGTGAAGCGGGGATCTGGGCAGGGAGCGCGGGGGGCTACACCTTC
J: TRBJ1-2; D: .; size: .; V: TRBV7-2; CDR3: CASSLDSGYGYTF; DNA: TGTGCCAGCAGCTTAGATTCAGGCTATGGCTACACCTTC
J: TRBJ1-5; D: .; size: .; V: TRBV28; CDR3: CASSFLDQPQHF; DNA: TGTGCCAGCAGTTTCCTTGATCAGCCCCAGCATTTT
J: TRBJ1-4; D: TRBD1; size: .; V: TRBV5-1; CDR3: CASSLGGQTRTNEKLFF; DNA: TGCGCCAGCAGCTTGGGGGGACAGACAAGAACTAATGAAAAACTGTTTTTT
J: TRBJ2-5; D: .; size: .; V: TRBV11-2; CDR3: CASSLGGGASSWETQYF; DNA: TGTGCCAGCAGCTTGGGTGGGGGGGCCTCTTCCTGGGAGACCCAGTACTTC
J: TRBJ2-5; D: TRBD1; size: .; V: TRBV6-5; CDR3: CASSGLGQGTQYF; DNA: TGTGCCAGCAGTGGATTGGGACAGGGGACCCAGTACTTC
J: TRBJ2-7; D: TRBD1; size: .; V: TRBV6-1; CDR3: CASINAGGQGRQYF; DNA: TGTGCCAGCATTAACGCGGGGGGACAGGGGAGACAGTACTTC
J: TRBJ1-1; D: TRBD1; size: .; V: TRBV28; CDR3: CASSFPGQGRTEAFF; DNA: TGTGCCAGCAGTTTCCCAGGACAGGGAAGGACTGAAGCTTTCTTT
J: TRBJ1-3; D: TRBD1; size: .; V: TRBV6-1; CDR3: CASSATGVGNTIYF; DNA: TGTGCCAGCAGTGCGACAGGGGTCGGAAACACCATATATTTT
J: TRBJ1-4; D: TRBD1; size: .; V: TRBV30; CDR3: CAWSARGSNEKLFF; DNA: TGTGCCTGGAGTGCCAGGGGGAGTAATGAAAAACTGTTTTTT
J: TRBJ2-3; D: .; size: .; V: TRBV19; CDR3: CASSKQGVTDTQYF; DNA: TGTGCCAGTAGTAAACAGGGAGTCACAGATACGCAGTATTTT
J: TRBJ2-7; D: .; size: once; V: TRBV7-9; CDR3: CASSSDSSYEQYF; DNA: TGTGCCAGCAGCTCCGACAGCTCCTACGAGCAGTACTTC